This T cell receptor (beta chain) was recorded in a study of T cells in Graves' hyperthyroidism and ophthalmopathy. This CDR3 comprises 18 residues. Germline-derived CDR1 and CDR2 are LNHNV and YYDKDF (reference sequence). Losses at the gene ends were 5 bases for V and 4 bases for J; bases not matched to a gene: 15. The TCR beta CDR3 regions underwent amplification using RNA transcripts as the source. HTBI primers were used for first-round RT-PCR of the TCR CDR3. TCRdb independently ran MiXCR on the multiplex PCR reads; one entry per CDR3 protein. The table lists 75,000 to 100,000 distinct CDR3 sequences, roughly 49% of them singletons.

The genes are TRBV15 and TRBJ2-7; TRBD2 aligns across 12 bases. The specimen was blood. The sequence was collected from a woman aged 40-49 years with Graves' hyperthyroidism. CDR3 coding DNA: TGTGCCACCAGCCCGCCGACTAGCGGGAGAAGTTCTAGTTACGAGCAGTACTTC. It encodes CATSPPTSGRSSSYEQYF.